A single sample gave rise to the 29 T cell receptor beta chains below, sequenced in a study of T cell responses to AZD1222 COVID-19 vaccine. Measured with immunoSEQ multiplex PCR; TCRdb has only the in-frame clones, and not every one. Here the sample spans about 140,000 clones, 90% to 95% being singletons. The sequences come from peripheral blood, collected after recovery from COVID-19. The receptor source for this set is an adult who had recovered from COVID-19.

The sample holds one count of this clone. The V gene is TRBV27, the J gene TRBJ1-2, with TRBD1 as a possible D gene (5 bases). CDR3 length: 13 residues. V lost 8 bases, J lost 7 bases, and 17 bases lay in between. The germline V gene has CDR1 MNHEY and CDR2 SMNVEV (reference sequence). The CDR3 DNA is TGTGCCAGCGCCCAGCAGGGTAGAGGTGGCTACACCTTC. It encodes CASAQQGRGGYTF.

The chain has TRBV19 and TRBJ2-1, with 7 bases lining up with TRBD2. Unmatched junction bases numbered 9, after V lost 10 bases and J lost 3 bases. The germline gives CDR1 LNHDA, CDR2 SQIVND (reference sequence). The CDR3 runs to 14 residues. This CDR3 reads CATKGLADYNEQFF. CDR3 sequence (DNA): TGTGCCACCAAGGGGCTAGCGGACTACAATGAGCAGTTCTTC. The complete variable domain, with remaining parts taken from reference TRBV19 and TRBJ2-1, reads DGGITQSPKYLFRKEGQNVTLSCEQNLNHDAMYWYRQDPGQGLRLIYYSQIVNDFQKGDIAEGYSVSREKKESFPLTVTSAQKNPTAFYLCATKGLADYNEQFFGPGTRLTVL.

The chain carries TRBV19 and TRBJ2-5; D is possibly TRBD1 (5 bases). The V end lost 7 bases, the J end lost 5 bases, and 14 bases lay between the germline ends. The CDR3 contains 13 residues. Germline V lookup: CDR1 LNHDA, CDR2 SQIVND (reference sequence). Here the CDR3 reads CASTPQGGETQYF. CDR3 in DNA: TGTGCCAGTACCCCTCAGGGTGGTGAGACCCAGTACTTC.

The gene calls are TRBV24-1 and TRBJ2-2, with D tentatively TRBD1 or TRBD2 (6 bases each). CDR1 and CDR2 (germline): KGHDR, SFDVKD. The CDR3 covers 16 residues. V was pared by 3 bases and J by 6 bases, with 16 bases between. The CDR3 spells CATSDVGGWRSGELFF. Here the CDR3 DNA reads TGTGCCACCAGTGATGTCGGGGGCTGGAGGTCCGGGGAGCTGTTTTTT.

This chain links TRBV3-1 (or the pseudogene TRBV3-2) with TRBJ2-7, with D tentatively TRBD1 or TRBD2 (5 bases each). CDR1 is LGHDT and CDR2 is YNNKEL in the germline V gene (reference sequence). Trimming removed 2 bases from V and 1 base from J, with 12 bases in between. This CDR3 spans 15 amino acids. This CDR3 reads CASSQSPGPSYEQYF. CDR3 nucleotide sequence: TGTGCCAGCAGCCAATCTCCGGGGCCGTCCTACGAGCAGTACTTC.

The table lists this clone with a count of one. The chain carries TRBV5-1 and TRBJ2-2; D is uncertain. The CDR3 length is 17 residues. The V and J ends lost 1 base and 0 bases respectively, with 13 bases between them. Germline assignment: CDR1 SGHRS and CDR2 YFSETQ. CDR3 loop: CASSLRSPLANTGELFF. CDR3 nucleotide sequence: TGCGCCAGCAGCTTGCGATCCCCTCTCGCGAACACCGGGGAGCTGTTTTTT.

The chain combines TRBV5-1 with TRBJ2-2; D may be TRBD1 (6 bases). The CDR3 spans 15 residues. V dropped 4 bases and J dropped 7 bases, with 17 bases sitting between them. Germline CDR1 reads SGHRS; CDR2 reads YFSETQ. The CDR3 DNA follows: TGCGCCAGCAGCACCGGGACATATGACAGCGGGGAGCTGTTTTTT. Its protein is CASSTGTYDSGELFF.

This chain connects TRBV12-3 or TRBV12-4 to TRBJ1-2; the D is unclear. This CDR3 has 13 amino acids. Trimming took 2 bases from V and 8 from J, leaving 12 bases between them. The CDR3 DNA reads TGTGCCAGCAGTTTACTCGGGAGAAAAGGCTACACCTTC. Its translation: CASSLLGRKGYTF.

This rearrangement joins TRBV2 to TRBJ1-5; 9 nucleotides match TRBD1. Germline lookup yields CDR1 SNHLY and CDR2 FYNNEI. V dropped 6 bases and J dropped 4; count of bases not matched to a gene: 7. CDR3 length: 15 residues. The CDR3 here is CASRGQGIVNQPQHF. Here the CDR3 DNA reads TGTGCCAGCAGGGGACAGGGAATAGTTAATCAGCCCCAGCATTTT.

The chain combines TRBV29-1 with TRBJ2-1; D is possibly TRBD2 (5 bases). V lost 7 bases to trimming and J lost 2 bases, with 9 bases between them. The CDR3 sequence is 12 residues long. Germline loops: CDR1 SQVTM, CDR2 ANQGSEA. In nucleotides, the CDR3 is TGCAGCGGAGGGCGCACCTACAATGAGCAGTTCTTC. It encodes CSGGRTYNEQFF.

This chain links TRBV28 with TRBJ2-3, with 9 bases that match TRBD2. With 5 bases clipped from V and 2 bases from J, the junction kept 14 bases outside the gene matches. The CDR3 totals 18 residues. Germline values: CDR1 MDHEN, CDR2 SYDVKM. In DNA, the CDR3 is TGTGCCAGCAGTACCTCGCCGGGACTAGCAGAAATCACAGATACGCAGTATTTT. Its translation is CASSTSPGLAEITDTQYF.

The chain has TRBV28 and TRBJ2-5; the D gene is possibly TRBD2 (5 bases). Germline loops: CDR1 MDHEN, CDR2 SYDVKM. The CDR3 contains 13 residues. V lost 10 bases, J lost 3 bases, and 15 bases lay in between. The CDR3 protein is CATRPGIEETQYF. In DNA form, the CDR3 reads TGTGCCACACGTCCCGGGATAGAAGAGACCCAGTACTTC.

The chain joins TRBV7-9 to TRBJ2-7; unclear D gene. CDR1 SEHNR and CDR2 FQNEAQ come from the germline V gene (reference sequence). V shed 0 bases and J shed 3 bases, with 6 bases lying between them. The CDR3 consists of 13 residues. The CDR3 sequence: CASSLAPRYEQYF. CDR3 DNA: TGTGCCAGCAGCTTAGCTCCTCGCTACGAGCAGTACTTC.

V usage is TRBV5-5 and J usage is TRBJ2-5; 9 bases agree with TRBD2. The CDR3 covers 15 residues. Trimming cost V 0 bases and J 5 bases; bases outside gene matches: 5. Germline CDR1 and CDR2: SGHKS and YYEKEE (reference sequence). As DNA, the CDR3 is TGTGCCAGCAGCTTGGAGGGACTAGCTTCCGAGACCCAGTACTTC. Protein sequence: CASSLEGLASETQYF.

This clone was observed a single time. The J gene is TRBJ1-1, the V gene TRBV24-1; 7 bases line up with TRBD1. V was pared by 4 bases and J by 7 bases, with 5 bases of the junction left unmatched. CDR1 is KGHDR, CDR2 SFDVKD, per germline. The CDR3 covers 13 residues. This chain's CDR3 is CATSDYYRGEAFF. In nucleotides, the CDR3 is TGTGCCACCAGTGACTACTACAGGGGTGAAGCTTTCTTT.

V and J are TRBV18 and TRBJ1-1, with D tentatively TRBD1 (5 bases). This CDR3 has 16 residues. Germline V gene sequence: CDR1 KGHSH, CDR2 LQKENI. V was trimmed by 2 bases and J by 4 bases, leaving 17 bases between them. The CDR3 protein is CASSPTGTLSPTEAFF. The CDR3 region has the DNA TGTGCCAGCTCACCAACGGGGACCCTATCCCCCACTGAAGCTTTCTTT.

The gene calls are TRBV7-8 and TRBJ1-6, with D possibly being TRBD1 (5 bases). The germline gives CDR1 SGHVS, CDR2 FQNEAQ. The CDR3 totals 14 residues. Trimming removed 5 bases at V and 10 bases at J, with 15 bases between. In DNA form, the CDR3 reads TGTGCCAGCAGCGCTTCCGGGGGTCGATCACCCCTCCACTTT. Translated, it gives CASSASGGRSPLHF.

V gene TRBV6-5 combines with J gene TRBJ2-3, with 7 bases matching TRBD2. This CDR3 is 16 amino acids long. In germline, CDR1 is MNHEY, CDR2 SVGAGI. Trimming took 0 bases from V and 5 from J; bases not matched to a gene: 8. As DNA, the CDR3 is TGTGCCAGCAGTTACTCTGTTGGGTCGGGGGGAGATACGCAGTATTTT. Translating it yields CASSYSVGSGGDTQYF.

The DNA for the CDR3 is TGTGCCAGCAGTTCGACAGGGGAAACTGGGGCCAACGTCCTGACTTTC. As protein: CASSSTGETGANVLTF. J is TRBJ2-6 and V is TRBV28, with 8 bases that match TRBD1. The germline V gene has CDR1 MDHEN and CDR2 SYDVKM. The CDR3 contains 16 residues. V gave up 4 bases and J gave up 2 bases; unmatched junction bases: 4. Complete variable domain (other parts from reference TRBV28 and TRBJ2-6): DVKVTQSSRYLVKRTGEKVFLECVQDMDHENMFWYRQDPGLGLRLIYFSYDVKMKEKGDIPEGYSVSREKKERFSLILESASTNQTSMYLCASSSTGETGANVLTFGAGSRLTVL.

This clone was seen only once. J is TRBJ2-2 and V is TRBV5-1, with 7 bases that match TRBD1. The CDR3 has 15 amino acids. J was trimmed by 2 bases and V by 4 bases; bases with no gene match: 5. Germline V gives CDR1 SGHRS, CDR2 YFSETQ. The CDR3 bases are TGCGCCAGCAGCGAGGGGACAGTTAACACCGGGGAGCTGTTTTTT. It translates to CASSEGTVNTGELFF.

The V call is TRBV14, the J call TRBJ2-2; D possibly corresponds to TRBD2 (5 bases). V gave up 2 bases and J gave up 3 bases, with 13 bases separating them. There are 16 residues in the CDR3. The germline CDR1 and CDR2 sequences are SGHDN and FVKESK. The CDR3: CASSQTRTPHTGELFF. The DNA of the CDR3 is TGTGCCAGCAGCCAAACACGGACTCCTCACACCGGGGAGCTGTTTTTT.

The chain links TRBV5-8 to TRBJ2-1; D remains ambiguous. V lost 5 bases to trimming and J lost 8 bases, with 20 bases between them. This CDR3 contains 15 residues. Germline CDR1 SGHTS, CDR2 YDEGEE. CDR3 bases: TGTGCCAGCAGTTTACGGACGATCACAACCCATGAGCAGTTCTTC. Translation gives CASSLRTITTHEQFF.

The chain has TRBV19 and TRBJ2-5, with D perhaps matching TRBD1 or TRBD2 (6 bases each). The length of the CDR3 is 15 residues. Germline assignment: CDR1 LNHDA and CDR2 SQIVND (reference sequence). V dropped 5 bases and J dropped 4 bases, with 17 bases sitting between them. For the CDR3, the DNA is TGTGCCAGTAGTTTCCGCGGAGGGGGAGGAGAGACCCAGTACTTC. Protein sequence: CASSFRGGGGETQYF.

This clone was observed a single time. This rearrangement joins TRBV29-1 to TRBJ2-5, with TRBD1 identical over 10 bases. The CDR3 is made up of 12 amino acids. CDR1 and CDR2 from the germline V gene are SQVTM and ANQGSEA. Trimming took 8 bases from V and 4 from J; bases not matched to a gene: 4. The CDR3 bases are TGCAGCTCCTGGACAGGGGGAGAGACCCAGTACTTC. This gives the protein CSSWTGGETQYF. The complete variable domain, with remaining parts taken from reference TRBV29-1 and TRBJ2-5, reads SAVISQKPSRDICQRGTSLTIQCQVDSQVTMMFWYRQQPGQSLTLIATANQGSEATYESGFVIDKFPISRPNLTFSTLTVSNMSPEDSSIYLCSSWTGGETQYFGPGTRLLVL.

This clone was seen once. The chain carries TRBV5-1 and TRBJ2-3; D gene uncertain. In germline, CDR1 is SGHRS, CDR2 YFSETQ. V dropped 2 bases and J dropped 4 bases, with 14 bases sitting between them. CDR3 length: 15 amino acids. The CDR3 sequence is CASSFGKPSSDTQYF. DNA for the CDR3: TGCGCCAGCAGCTTTGGCAAGCCCTCTTCAGATACGCAGTATTTT.

This chain uses TRBV9 with TRBJ1-4; 7 bases are a match to TRBD1. The V segment lost 4 bases and the J segment 3 bases; nucleotides outside the gene matches: 6. The CDR3 runs 15 residues. CDR1 SGDLS and CDR2 YYNGEE come from the germline V gene. In DNA, the CDR3 is TGTGCCAGCAGCTCTTCCACAGGGGCTAATGAAAAACTGTTTTTT. This encodes CASSSSTGANEKLFF.

The chain links TRBV7-2 to TRBJ1-2; 11 nucleotides match TRBD1. Germline CDR1 and CDR2: SGHTA and FQGNSA. V shed 2 bases and J 8 bases; nucleotides not matched to a gene: 7. The CDR3 extends over 15 amino acids. The CDR3 loop reads CASSLFGTGGEGYTF. The CDR3 coding sequence is TGTGCCAGCAGCTTATTCGGGACAGGGGGGGAAGGCTACACCTTC.

The rearrangement uses TRBV10-2 and TRBJ1-5, with 8 bases identical to TRBD1. From germline, CDR1 is WSHSY and CDR2 SAAADI. The CDR3 sequence is 14 residues long. The junction had 5 bases not matched to a gene; V was cut back by 7 bases and J by 3 bases. CDR3 DNA: TGCGCCAGCAATGCAGGGGGCAACAATCAGCCCCAGCATTTT. This sequence encodes CASNAGGNNQPQHF.

This chain joins TRBV7-9 and TRBJ2-2; 7 nucleotides line up with TRBD2. Germline CDR1 SEHNR, CDR2 FQNEAQ (reference sequence). V gave up 10 bases and J gave up 0 bases; unmatched junction bases: 8. The length of the CDR3 is 15 residues. The CDR3 DNA reads as TGTGCCATCCCCCTAGCGGTTCCGAACACCGGGGAGCTGTTTTTT. It encodes CAIPLAVPNTGELFF. Complete variable domain (other parts from reference TRBV7-9 and TRBJ2-2): DTGVSQNPRHKITKRGQNVTFRCDPISEHNRLYWYRQTLGQGPEFLTYFQNEAQLEKSRLLSDRFSAERPKGSFSTLEIQRTEQGDSAMYLCAIPLAVPNTGELFFGEGSRLTVL.